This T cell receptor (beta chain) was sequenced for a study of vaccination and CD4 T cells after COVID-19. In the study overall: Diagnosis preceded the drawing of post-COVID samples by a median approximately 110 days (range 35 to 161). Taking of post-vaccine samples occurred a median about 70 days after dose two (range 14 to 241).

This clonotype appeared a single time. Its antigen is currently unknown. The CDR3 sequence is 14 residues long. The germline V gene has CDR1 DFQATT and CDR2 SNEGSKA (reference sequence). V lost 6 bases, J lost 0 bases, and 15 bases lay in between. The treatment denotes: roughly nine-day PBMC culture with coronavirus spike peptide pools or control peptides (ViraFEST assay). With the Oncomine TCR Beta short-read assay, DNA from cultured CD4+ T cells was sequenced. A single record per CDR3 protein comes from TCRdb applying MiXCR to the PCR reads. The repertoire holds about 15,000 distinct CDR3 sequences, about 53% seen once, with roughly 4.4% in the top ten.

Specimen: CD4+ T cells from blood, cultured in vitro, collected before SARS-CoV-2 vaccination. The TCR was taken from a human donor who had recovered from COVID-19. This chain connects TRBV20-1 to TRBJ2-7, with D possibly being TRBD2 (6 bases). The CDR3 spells CSAPRGGTSYEQYF. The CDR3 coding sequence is TGCAGTGCCCCCCGCGGCGGGACCTCCTACGAGCAGTACTTC.